This T cell receptor beta chain was captured by sequencing in a study of cytomegalovirus exposure and HLA in healthy donors. Study-wide background: The Caucasian-associated ancestry cluster contained 81% of the 300 to 400 genotyped donors.

About this clone: Its target is unknown.

CDR3 length equals 14 residues. Per germline, CDR1 SGHRS and CDR2 YFSETQ. V was clipped by 0 bases and J by 3 bases, with 10 bases between them. Points from the study as a whole: It was assumed in the presence/absence analyses that sequencing depth was roughly uniform across donors. Per a prior analysis, the majority of TCR beta V segments were productive roughly 87% or roughly 30% of the time.

At collection, donors were nominally healthy, but unrecorded immune exposures were probable. The PCR employed 60 Vbeta primers together with 13 Jbeta primers. Sequenced by immunoSEQ multiplex PCR; TCRdb stores in-frame clones only, minus some. The data contain around 200,000 clones, approximately 84% of them singletons. The sequencing input was PBMCs. The J gene is TRBJ2-7, the V gene TRBV5-1; tentatively, D is TRBD1 (6 bases). This receptor was obtained from a man aged 45 to 65 in good health and CMV-seronegative. CDR3 nucleotides: TGCGCCAGCAGCTTGGAGGACAGTATCTACGAGCAGTACTTC. Translation: CASSLEDSIYEQYF.